The text below deals with one T cell receptor (beta chain). This table comes from immunoSEQ multiplex PCR, and its TCRdb copy is limited to in-frame clones, with some not included. The sample lists about 50,000 clones, approximately 89% seen once, with 15% in the top ten. Mixed chimerism was transient after nonmyeloablative marrow transplants from related graft donors. These data originate in a study of Tregs in tolerant kidney transplant recipients. Germline trimming cut 1 base from V and 11 bases from J; bases unmatched to any gene: 4. The CDR3 covers 13 residues. Germline V gene data show CDR1 as SGDLS and CDR2 as YYNGEE.

This sequence joins TRBV9 and TRBJ2-5, with 11 bases that match TRBD2. Sample: CD8+ T cells from blood (PBMCs), taken 12 months after the transplant. This sequence originates from a human patient who received a combined kidney and bone marrow transplant. A share of the T cells may be of graft donor origin. The DNA of the CDR3 is TGTGCCAGCAGCGTAACTAGCGGGGGCGATCAGTACTTC. Translated, it gives CASSVTSGGDQYF.